Listed below are T cell receptor beta chains from one sample, sequenced in a study of T-cell reconstitution after alpha-beta-depleted transplantation in children. TCRdb fed the PCR reads into MiXCR, producing one record per CDR3 protein. The sample holds 150,000 to 200,000 distinct CDR3 sequences, roughly 6.3% seen once. The material sequenced was PBMCs, taken before TCRalphabeta/CD19-depleted stem cell transplant. Receptors originate from a girl less than two years old with combined immunodeficiency, due to receive a stem cell transplant. CDR3s include the opening cysteine and the closing phenylalanine or tryptophan. D genes are given only for firm matches. Expanded clones get a size class; other rows say once, few or many, or leave the size out.

D,J,size,length,V,CDR3,DNA
NA,TRBJ2-6,many,18,TRBV7-8,CASSFLTVTRAGANVLTF,TGTGCCAGCAGCTTCCTGACAGTGACTAGAGCTGGGGCCAACGTCCTGACTTTC
TRBD1,TRBJ2-1,many,15,TRBV10-3,CAISESQGAKDEQFF,TGTGCCATCAGTGAGTCGCAGGGGGCTAAGGATGAGCAGTTCTTC
TRBD2,TRBJ2-1,many,16,TRBV12-3/TRBV12-4,CASSLARGSSYNEQFF,TGTGCCAGCAGCCTCGCTCGCGGGAGCTCCTACAATGAGCAGTTCTTC
NA,TRBJ2-1,few,13,TRBV12-3/TRBV12-4,CASRDSDYNEQFF,TGTGCCAGTCGGGACTCTGACTACAATGAGCAGTTCTTC
NA,TRBJ2-5,many,12,TRBV20-1,CSAEDWQETQYF,TGCAGTGCTGAGGACTGGCAAGAGACCCAGTACTTC
NA,TRBJ2-1,many,13,TRBV20-1,CSALASSYNEQFF,TGCAGTGCTTTAGCGAGTTCCTACAATGAGCAGTTCTTC
NA,TRBJ2-4,many,14,TRBV2,CASRVSLAKNIQYF,TGTGCCAGCAGGGTCTCACTAGCCAAAAACATTCAGTACTTC
TRBD2,TRBJ2-3,few,15,TRBV6-2/TRBV6-3,CASEGLAGVLDTQYF,TGTGCCAGCGAGGGACTAGCGGGGGTATTGGATACGCAGTATTTT
TRBD2,TRBJ2-1,many,15,TRBV29-1,CSVEGASGSSDEQFF,TGCAGCGTTGAAGGGGCTAGCGGGAGTTCGGATGAGCAGTTCTTC
NA,TRBJ2-7,many,12,TRBV12-3/TRBV12-4,CASSLSVQPNEF,TGTGCCAGCAGTTTATCGGTCCAGCCCAACGAATTC
NA,TRBJ2-7,many,13,TRBV28,CASSFRPFYEQYF,TGTGCCAGCAGTTTCCGTCCGTTTTACGAGCAGTACTTC
TRBD2,TRBJ2-7,few,15,TRBV20-1,CSAREERLARYEQYF,TGCAGTGCTAGAGAAGAACGACTAGCGCGTTACGAGCAGTACTTC
NA,TRBJ2-7,many,14,TRBV6-2/TRBV6-3,CASSTGFGSYEQYF,TGTGCCAGCAGTACAGGGTTCGGCTCCTACGAGCAGTACTTC
NA,TRBJ2-7,many,13,TRBV29-1,CSVEGLGNFEQYF,TGCAGCGTTGAAGGTTTAGGGAATTTCGAGCAGTACTTC
TRBD2,TRBJ2-3,few,14,TRBV11-1,CATRALAGMDTQYF,TGTGCCACCAGGGCACTAGCGGGAATGGATACGCAGTATTTT
NA,TRBJ2-4,many,15,TRBV7-2,CASSARVLAKNIQYF,TGTGCCAGCAGCGCGAGGGTTCTAGCCAAAAACATTCAGTACTTC
TRBD2,TRBJ2-1,many,14,TRBV7-3,CASSLTGGGNEQFF,TGTGCCAGCAGCTTGACGGGAGGGGGGAATGAGCAGTTCTTC
NA,TRBJ2-7,many,12,TRBV5-6,CASSSGSYEQYF,TGTGCCAGCAGTAGTGGCAGCTACGAGCAGTACTTC
NA,TRBJ2-3,many,14,TRBV20-1,CSAHHLVPTDTQYF,TGCAGTGCCCACCACCTAGTTCCCACAGATACGCAGTATTTT
NA,TRBJ2-7,many,12,TRBV7-8,CASSPPNYEQYF,TGTGCCAGCAGTCCGCCCAACTACGAGCAGTACTTC
NA,TRBJ2-2,many,13,TRBV20-1,CSAPHRDTGELFF,TGCAGTGCCCCCCACAGGGACACCGGGGAGCTGTTTTTT
NA,TRBJ2-6,NA,15,TRBV7-2,CASSLGTSGANVLTF,TGTGCCAGCAGCTTAGGGACCTCTGGGGCCAACGTCCTGACTTTC
TRBD1,TRBJ2-4,NA,15,TRBV7-7,CASSYDRGSKNIQYF,TGTGCCAGCAGCTATGACAGGGGATCCAAAAACATTCAGTACTTC
TRBD1,TRBJ2-2,many,16,TRBV4-3,CASSQATGLGTGELFF,TGCGCCAGCAGCCAAGCGACAGGGCTGGGGACCGGGGAGCTGTTTTTT
NA,TRBJ2-1,many,15,TRBV4-3,CASSPNPGLNNEQFF,TGCGCCAGCAGCCCGAATCCGGGACTCAACAATGAGCAGTTCTTC
NA,TRBJ2-3,NA,13,TRBV30,CAWNSAGQDTQYF,TGTGCCTGGAATTCGGCGGGGCAAGATACGCAGTATTTT
NA,TRBJ2-7,many,13,TRBV12-3/TRBV12-4,CASSSPDSYEQYF,TGTGCCAGCAGTTCCCCGGATTCCTACGAGCAGTACTTC
NA,TRBJ2-2,many,12,TRBV12-3/TRBV12-4,CASSLAGRELFF,TGTGCCAGCAGCCTAGCCGGGCGGGAGCTGTTTTTT
TRBD2,TRBJ2-1,many,19,TRBV20-1,CSARELPSGRAFGYNEQFF,TGCAGTGCTAGAGAACTTCCTAGCGGGAGGGCCTTCGGGTACAATGAGCAGTTCTTC
NA,TRBJ2-7,few,13,TRBV28,CASSPVRVDEQYF,TGTGCCAGCAGTCCCGTCAGGGTAGACGAGCAGTACTTC
NA,TRBJ2-1,many,12,TRBV5-1,CASSLGRDEQFF,TGCGCCAGCAGCCTCGGGCGGGATGAGCAGTTCTTC
TRBD1,TRBJ1-4,NA,13,TRBV29-1,CSVLQGPNEKLFF,TGCAGCGTTCTACAGGGGCCTAATGAAAAACTGTTTTTT
NA,TRBJ2-7,many,15,TRBV18,CASSPGRGTSYEQYF,TGTGCCAGCTCCCCGGGTAGGGGAACATCCTACGAGCAGTACTTC
NA,TRBJ1-2,many,12,TRBV29-1,CSVEDLQNGYTF,TGCAGCGTTGAAGATCTTCAGAATGGCTACACCTTC
NA,TRBJ1-2,many,15,TRBV5-1,CASSLAGGRTYGYTF,TGCGCCAGCAGCTTGGCCGGAGGGAGGACCTATGGCTACACCTTC
TRBD2,TRBJ2-3,many,18,TRBV10-3,CAISEGGGIAGSTDTQYF,TGTGCCATCAGTGAAGGAGGGGGAATAGCGGGGAGCACAGATACGCAGTATTTT
NA,TRBJ2-1,many,14,TRBV28,CASSFGGTYNEQFF,TGTGCCAGCAGTTTTGGGGGTACCTACAATGAGCAGTTCTTC
NA,TRBJ2-5,NA,14,TRBV6-2/TRBV6-3,CASSYSAGPETQYF,TGTGCCAGCAGTTACTCCGCAGGGCCGGAGACCCAGTACTTC
TRBD2,TRBJ2-2,many,15,TRBV7-3,CASSTRLAGTGELFF,TGTGCCAGCAGCACCAGACTAGCAGGCACCGGGGAGCTGTTTTTT
NA,TRBJ2-5,many,11,TRBV14,CASSQSGTQYF,TGTGCCAGCAGCCAGTCGGGGACCCAGTACTTC
NA,TRBJ2-7,many,14,TRBV4-3,CASSQERRSYEQYF,TGCGCCAGCAGCCAAGAACGGCGGTCCTACGAGCAGTACTTC
TRBD2,TRBJ2-7,many,17,TRBV6-2/TRBV6-3,CASSYGILAGYAYEQYF,TGTGCCAGCAGTTACGGAATACTAGCGGGGTACGCCTACGAGCAGTACTTC
NA,TRBJ2-7,many,15,TRBV27,CASSTTPGALYEQYF,TGTGCCAGCAGTACCACACCCGGAGCCCTCTACGAGCAGTACTTC
TRBD1,TRBJ2-1,many,14,TRBV29-1,CSVQYGTGNNEQFF,TGCAGCGTACAGTACGGGACAGGGAACAATGAGCAGTTCTTC
NA,TRBJ1-5,many,12,TRBV20-1,CSARDQGEPQHF,TGCAGTGCTAGAGATCAAGGGGAGCCCCAGCATTTT
TRBD1,TRBJ1-1,many,13,TRBV12-3/TRBV12-4,CASTLTGPTEAFF,TGTGCCAGCACCCTGACAGGGCCCACTGAAGCTTTCTTT
NA,TRBJ2-1,many,16,TRBV6-2/TRBV6-3,CASSSSDLPGDNEQFF,TGTGCCAGCAGCTCATCAGACCTCCCGGGGGACAATGAGCAGTTCTTC
NA,TRBJ2-7,many,14,TRBV4-1,CASSQVWKLDEQYF,TGCGCCAGCAGCCAAGTCTGGAAACTCGACGAGCAGTACTTC
NA,TRBJ2-1,many,14,TRBV28,CASFLRGVYNEQFF,TGTGCCAGCTTTTTACGAGGGGTTTACAATGAGCAGTTCTTC
TRBD1,TRBJ2-5,many,15,TRBV28,CASSLWGQRQETQYF,TGTGCCAGCAGTTTATGGGGACAGCGCCAAGAGACCCAGTACTTC
NA,TRBJ1-4,many,18,TRBV14,CASSQGPKPGRPNEKLFF,TGTGCCAGCAGCCAAGGTCCTAAACCGGGACGTCCAAATGAAAAACTGTTTTTT
NA,TRBJ1-1,many,12,TRBV6-2/TRBV6-3,CASSSRGTEAFF,TGTGCCAGCAGTTCTCGGGGGACTGAAGCTTTCTTT
TRBD2,TRBJ2-7,few,15,TRBV7-2,CASSLFLAGDGEQYF,TGTGCCAGCAGCTTGTTCCTAGCGGGAGATGGCGAGCAGTACTTC
NA,TRBJ2-1,many,17,TRBV3-1,CASSQDGPGQGYNEQFF,TGTGCCAGCAGCCAAGATGGACCGGGGCAGGGTTACAATGAGCAGTTCTTC
NA,TRBJ1-2,many,9,TRBV29-1,CSVGDGYTF,TGCAGCGTTGGGGATGGCTACACCTTC
TRBD1,TRBJ2-7,many,15,TRBV10-3,CAISESTTGAYEQYF,TGTGCCATCAGTGAGTCAACCACAGGGGCCTACGAGCAGTACTTC
TRBD1,TRBJ2-5,many,16,TRBV4-1,CASSPQPGQGMETQYF,TGCGCCAGCAGCCCCCAACCCGGACAGGGCATGGAGACCCAGTACTTC